What follows are 20 T cell receptor beta chains derived from one specimen sequenced in a study of radiation and T cells in renal cell carcinoma (dated by TCRdb to 2019 to 2021). The time point label here, explained by the study, means: baseline pretreatment blood. The treatment or condition label on this specimen signifies: 15 Gy SBRT to primary tumor, nephrectomy 4 weeks later. The library was generated by the immunoSEQ multiplex PCR assay. TCRdb re-hosts the immuneACCESS table, in-frame sequences only. Its copies lack some clones; in the studies checked, an unresolved V gene accounts for under half of them, and the cause for the rest is not known. This sample has about 49,000 clones in its table, and approximately 80% of those were observed once. In total, the top ten clones hold about 33% of the sample. This specimen consisted of blood, obtained from a patient whose treatment included radiotherapy and nephrectomy. These receptors came from a woman aged 70 to 79 with renal cell carcinoma.

The CDR3, as DNA: TGTGCCAGCAGACCAGGGGGCTCCTACGAGCAGTACTTC. The encoded protein is CASRPGGSYEQYF. V gene TRBV7-2 combines with J gene TRBJ2-7, with 7 bases aligning to TRBD1. The CDR3 covers 13 residues. From germline, CDR1 is SGHTA and CDR2 FQGNSA. V lost 6 bases, J lost 0 bases, and 2 bases stayed unmatched. Looking up the rest from reference TRBV7-2 and TRBJ2-7 gives the full variable domain: GAGVSQSPSNKVTEKGKDVELRCDPISGHTALYWYRQSLGQGLEFLIYFQGNSAPDKSGLPSDRFSAERTGGSVSTLTIQRTQQEDSAVYLCASRPGGSYEQYFGPGTRLTVT.

This chain joins TRBV18 and TRBJ1-1; weak D call: TRBD1 (5 bases). The germline gives CDR1 KGHSH, CDR2 LQKENI. The V gene lost 2 bases and the J gene lost 1 base, with 14 bases spanning the gap. The CDR3 length is 16 residues. The CDR3 sequence: CASSPRPAGTNTEAFF. The CDR3 nucleotides read TGTGCCAGCTCACCAAGGCCGGCAGGGACGAACACTGAAGCTTTCTTT. The full variable domain, with the rest looked up from reference TRBV18 and TRBJ1-1, is NAGVMQNPRHLVRRRGQEARLRCSPMKGHSHVYWYRQLPEEGLKFMVYLQKENIIDESGMPKERFSAEFPKEGPSILRIQQVVRGDSAAYFCASSPRPAGTNTEAFFGQGTRLTVV.

The CDR3 sequence: CASSRQGNQETQYF. DNA for the CDR3: TGCGCCAGCAGCCGACAGGGGAACCAAGAGACCCAGTACTTC. The chain employs TRBV5-1 and TRBJ2-5; 8 bases agree with TRBD1. This CDR3 has 14 amino acids. Germline lookup yields CDR1 SGHRS and CDR2 YFSETQ. V was pared by 4 bases and J by 0 bases, with 2 bases of the junction left unmatched.

The V call is TRBV7-9, the J call TRBJ2-5; D not certain. This CDR3 has 14 amino acids. Looked up from germline, CDR1 is SEHNR and CDR2 is FQNEAQ (reference sequence). V lost 2 bases, J lost 0 bases, and 7 bases lay in between. In DNA form, the CDR3 reads TGTGCCAGCAGCTTAACAGCGTACCAAGAGACCCAGTACTTC. It translates to CASSLTAYQETQYF.

This rearrangement joins TRBV7-8 to TRBJ2-1, with TRBD2 matching over 14 bases. J lost 9 bases, V lost 5 bases, and 9 bases had no gene match. This CDR3 has 16 amino acids. CDR1 SGHVS and CDR2 FQNEAQ come from the germline V gene. The CDR3 protein is CASSLQTSGRASEQFF. The CDR3 nucleotides read TGTGCCAGCAGCCTACAGACTAGCGGGAGGGCCAGTGAGCAGTTCTTC.

The rearrangement joins TRBV30 to TRBJ2-1, with 7 bases identical to TRBD2. V lost 0 bases, J lost 4 bases, and 9 bases stayed unmatched. The CDR3 contains 16 residues. CDR1 is GTSNPN, CDR2 SVGIG, per germline (reference sequence). The chain's CDR3 is CAWSVRGVKVYNEQFF. The CDR3 nucleotides are TGTGCCTGGAGTGTACGGGGGGTAAAGGTTTACAATGAGCAGTTCTTC.

This sequence joins TRBV5-4 and TRBJ2-5; D may be TRBD2 (6 bases). Germline V lookup: CDR1 SGHNT, CDR2 YYREEE (reference sequence). The germline V and J ends were trimmed by 4 bases and 2 bases, with 12 bases remaining between them. The CDR3 is 14 amino acids. The CDR3 DNA follows: TGTGCCAGCAGCCTTAGCGGCCCGCAAGAGACCCAGTACTTC. It translates to CASSLSGPQETQYF.

This chain joins TRBV19 and TRBJ2-7; 7 bases are a match to TRBD1. Germline V gene lookup returns CDR1 LNHDA and CDR2 SQIVND (reference sequence). V lost 6 bases to trimming and J lost 7 bases; unmatched junction nucleotides: 12. The CDR3 is 14 amino acids. The CDR3 nucleotides read TGTGCCAGTAGCTTCGGACAGGTTGTTAGTGAGCAGTACTTC. It translates to CASSFGQVVSEQYF.

The chain joins TRBV20-1 to TRBJ1-2; D ambiguous. Trimming left V 6 bases short and J 1 base short, with 6 bases between. The germline CDR1 and CDR2 sequences are DFQATT and SNEGSKA (reference sequence). This CDR3 has 11 amino acids. The CDR3 loop is CSAPLNYGYTF. As DNA, the CDR3 is TGCAGTGCCCCTCTTAACTATGGCTACACCTTC.

The V gene is TRBV9, the J gene TRBJ2-1; unclear D gene. The germline V gene has CDR1 SGDLS and CDR2 YYNGEE. V dropped 0 bases and J dropped 6 bases, with 10 bases sitting between them. The CDR3 is made up of 14 amino acids. CDR3 region: CASSVAVTTNEQFF. CDR3 in DNA: TGTGCCAGCAGCGTAGCCGTTACGACCAATGAGCAGTTCTTC.

The chain is built from TRBV2 and TRBJ2-7; 8 nucleotides match TRBD2. CDR1 is SNHLY and CDR2 is FYNNEI in the germline V gene. There are 15 residues in the CDR3. The trim removed 6 bases at V and 2 bases at J, leaving 9 bases unmatched. In DNA form, the CDR3 reads TGTGCCAGCAGGGTAGAAGCGGGGGATACCTACGAGCAGTACTTC. Translating gives CASRVEAGDTYEQYF.

This clone was observed once. The rearrangement joins TRBV19 to TRBJ1-5; no clear D gene. V lost 5 bases to trimming and J lost 4 bases, with 21 bases between them. CDR1 and CDR2 from the germline V gene are LNHDA and SQIVND (reference sequence). This CDR3 spans 17 amino acids. CDR3 nucleotide sequence: TGTGCCAGTAGTCCGCCCTTCGGAAGGGTCCGGAATCAGCCCCAGCATTTT. Translating it yields CASSPPFGRVRNQPQHF.

The chain recombines TRBV5-4 with TRBJ2-2; D gene ambiguous. Germline-derived CDR1 and CDR2 are SGHNT and YYREEE (reference sequence). Deletions cut 4 bases from V and 1 base from J, with 11 bases between. This CDR3 contains 15 residues. As DNA, the CDR3 is TGTGCCAGCAGCGTGGACGGCCTGAACACCGGGGAGCTGTTTTTT. Amino acid sequence: CASSVDGLNTGELFF.

V gene TRBV4-2 combines with J gene TRBJ1-3; D ambiguous. This CDR3 comprises 16 residues. CDR1 and CDR2 from the germline V gene are LGHNA and YNFKEQ. The V gene lost 1 base and the J gene lost 0 bases, with 10 bases spanning the gap. The CDR3 loop is CASSQGQASSGNTIYF. The CDR3, as DNA: TGTGCCAGCAGCCAAGGCCAGGCAAGCTCTGGAAACACCATATATTTT.

The V gene is TRBV5-4, the J gene TRBJ1-1, with TRBD1 matching 9 bases. With 3 bases clipped from V and 3 bases from J, the junction kept 6 bases outside the gene matches. CDR3 length: 15 amino acids. The germline V gene encodes CDR1 SGHNT and CDR2 YYREEE (reference sequence). CDR3 sequence: CASSWGQGGHTEAFF. The CDR3 DNA sequence: TGTGCCAGCAGCTGGGGACAGGGCGGGCACACTGAAGCTTTCTTT.

V and J are TRBV9 and TRBJ2-3; a possible D gene is TRBD2 (5 bases). Germline values: CDR1 SGDLS, CDR2 YYNGEE. V lost 1 base and J 1 base, leaving 10 bases between the germline ends. This CDR3 comprises 15 residues. CDR3 amino acids: CASSVTGAGTDTQYF. CDR3 coding DNA: TGTGCCAGCAGCGTAACCGGAGCGGGCACAGATACGCAGTATTTT.

V is TRBV5-1 and J is TRBJ1-4, with unresolved D. The CDR3 has 14 amino acids. Trimming removed 3 bases at V and 6 bases at J, with 12 bases between. Looked up from germline, CDR1 is SGHRS and CDR2 is YFSETQ. CDR3 in amino acids: CASSSKLTDEKLFF. The CDR3 DNA reads as TGCGCCAGCAGCTCAAAGCTCACGGATGAAAAACTGTTTTTT.

The chain joins TRBV19 to TRBJ1-2; 8 positions match TRBD1. This CDR3 spans 15 amino acids. J gave up 4 bases and V 9 bases, and 13 bases lay outside the gene matches. CDR1 LNHDA and CDR2 SQIVND come from the germline V gene (reference sequence). This chain's CDR3 is CASEPGQGNVYGYTF. The CDR3 DNA is TGTGCCAGCGAACCCGGACAGGGCAATGTCTATGGCTACACCTTC.

V is TRBV5-1 and J is TRBJ1-2; D is unresolved. Germline assignment: CDR1 SGHRS and CDR2 YFSETQ. The CDR3 extends over 15 amino acids. Trimming pared 0 bases from V and 2 bases from J, leaving 11 bases between. DNA for the CDR3: TGCGCCAGCAGCTTGGGTGGGGAACCAAACTATGGCTACACCTTC. Its translation: CASSLGGEPNYGYTF.

DNA for the CDR3: TGTGCCAGTAGTATAGGAGGGGGGACGACTGAAGCTTTCTTT. Protein: CASSIGGGTTEAFF. The rearrangement links TRBV19 to TRBJ1-1, with a weak D call TRBD1 (6 bases). Trimming left V 1 base short and J 5 bases short, with 11 bases between. Germline V gene lookup returns CDR1 LNHDA and CDR2 SQIVND (reference sequence). There are 14 residues in the CDR3.